Listed below are T cell receptor beta chains from one sample, sequenced in a study of shared clonotypes between healthy human individuals. Repertoires were generated with immunoSEQ multiplex PCR, while TCRdb's copy carries only in-frame clones and drops some. The profile shows about 2.3 million clones, 92% of them singletons. The material sequenced was naive CD4+ T cells from PBMCs. Source of these receptors: a man between 18 and 35 years old in good health. Some clones in this sample may be carry-over from other donors' samples. The CDR3 runs from the conserved cysteine through the conserved F or W. The D gene is left open where the match is weak. Clone size is given for some rows only: seen once, a few or many times, or a class if the clone is expanded.

D gene	clone size	V gene	J gene	CDR3 DNA	CDR3 protein
-	-	TRBV5-4	TRBJ2-7	TGTGCCAGCAGCTTGGTCGGGGGCGGGAGAAGCTACGAGCAGTACTTC	CASSLVGGGRSYEQYF
-	once	TRBV19	TRBJ2-1	TGTGCCAGTAGTATCGGCAGGGCGGGTGAGCAGTTCTTC	CASSIGRAGEQFF
-	-	TRBV2	TRBJ2-7	TGTGCCAGCAGTGAAGGGTCCCTCTACGAGCAGTACTTC	CASSEGSLYEQYF
TRBD2	-	TRBV6-1	TRBJ2-7	TGTGCCAGCAGTGAAGCGCTTTCGGGAGGGTCCTACGAGCAGTACTTC	CASSEALSGGSYEQYF
-	once	TRBV10-2	TRBJ2-3	TGCGCCAGCAGTCCGGCGGGACGCACAGATACGCAGTATTTT	CASSPAGRTDTQYF
TRBD1	-	TRBV28	TRBJ2-3	TGTGCCAGCAGCCTGGCCGGGACAGGGCCAGATACGCAGTATTTT	CASSLAGTGPDTQYF
-	-	TRBV5-1	TRBJ2-1	TGCGCCAGCAGGGAACCGGGTACGGAGCAGTTCTTC	CASREPGTEQFF
TRBD1	-	TRBV4-2	TRBJ2-1	TGTGCCAGCAGCCAGGGGAGAACAGGGGGAGTTTACAATGAGCAGTTCTTC	CASSQGRTGGVYNEQFF
-	-	TRBV9	TRBJ2-7	TGTGCCAGCAGCGTAGCTCCTGGGTTCTGGAACGAGCAGTACTTC	CASSVAPGFWNEQYF
-	-	TRBV6-6	TRBJ2-2	TGTGCCAGCAGTTTGGGGGGCCACACCGGGGAGCTGTTTTTT	CASSLGGHTGELFF
TRBD1	-	TRBV28	TRBJ2-7	TGTGCCAGCAGGTCTACAGGGGGAGTCCCCTACGAGCAGTACTTC	CASRSTGGVPYEQYF
-	-	TRBV20-1	TRBJ1-1	TGCAGTGCCTCGAGGCAGACTGAAGCTTTCTTT	CSASRQTEAFF
-	-	TRBV5-4	TRBJ1-5	TGTGCCAGCAGCGGCGGGAGCAATCAGCCCCAGCATTTT	CASSGGSNQPQHF
TRBD1	-	TRBV7-3	TRBJ2-7	TGTGCCAGCAGCTCCGCCCCGGGACAGGGGCGAGAGCAGTACTTC	CASSSAPGQGREQYF
-	-	TRBV27	TRBJ2-3	TGTGCCAGCAGTTTAGTTTACGGGGCAGAGGCCCCAGATACGCAGTATTTT	CASSLVYGAEAPDTQYF
-	-	TRBV20-1	TRBJ2-5	TGCAGTGCTACGCAAACTAGCCATAGTTACTTC	CSATQTSHSYF
-	-	TRBV30	TRBJ1-1	TGTGCCTGGAGTGTATATGGGCTCATGTCGGCTTTCTTT	CAWSVYGLMSAFF
TRBD2	-	TRBV5-1	TRBJ2-7	TGCGCCAGCAGACCAACTAGCGGGGGAGCCTACGAGCAGTACTTC	CASRPTSGGAYEQYF
-	-	TRBV2	TRBJ1-2	TGTGCCAGCAGTGAGGAGGGGTTTGTCGGCTATGGCTACACCTTC	CASSEEGFVGYGYTF
-	-	TRBV25-1	TRBJ2-1	TGTGCCAGCCGCTCGGTTGGGACCCCGTCCTCCTACAATGAGCAGTTCTTC	CASRSVGTPSSYNEQFF
-	-	TRBV29-1	TRBJ1-2	TGCAGCTCCCTGGCGGGTCCCTCCTCCTATGGCTACACCTTC	CSSLAGPSSYGYTF
-	-	TRBV11-2	TRBJ1-3	TGTGCCAGCAGCCAAGGGGGTCCCTCTGGAAACACCATATATTTT	CASSQGGPSGNTIYF
-	-	TRBV6-5	TRBJ2-3	TGTGCCAGTCGGAAACGAGATACGCAGTATTTT	CASRKRDTQYF
-	few	TRBV28	TRBJ2-2	TGTGCCAGCAGTCAACCACTGGGGTCCGGGGAGCTGTTTTTT	CASSQPLGSGELFF
-	-	TRBV7-9	TRBJ2-5	TGTGCCAGCAGCTTATCGGGGATCGAGACCCAGTACTTC	CASSLSGIETQYF
-	-	TRBV28	TRBJ1-1	TGTGCCAGCAGTTTACCAGGTGCTGGGACTGAAGCTTTCTTT	CASSLPGAGTEAFF
-	once	TRBV14	TRBJ2-5	TGTGCCAGCAGCCAAGACAGGGCGCGAGAGACCCAGTACTTC	CASSQDRARETQYF
TRBD2	-	TRBV5-4	TRBJ2-1	TGTGCCAGCAGCGAAACTAGCGGTAACAATGAGCAGTTCTTC	CASSETSGNNEQFF
-	-	TRBV9	TRBJ1-1	TGTGCCAGCAGCCCTCAGATGAGGGCAGGGGAGAGGGACACTGAAGCTTTCTTT	CASSPQMRAGERDTEAFF